Following are 22 T cell receptor beta chains from one sample sequenced in a study of T cell responses to AZD1222 COVID-19 vaccine. Generated by immunoSEQ multiplex PCR, the TCRdb table keeps only in-frame clones and is missing some. In the table there are around 94,000 clones, around nine tenths of which are singletons. The sequences come from peripheral blood, collected on day 0 of AZD1222 vaccination. The source of these receptors is an adult in good health.

V and J are TRBV5-1 and TRBJ1-1; D gene unclear. The CDR3 consists of 12 residues. Trimming removed 0 bases from V and 8 bases from J, with 8 bases in between. The germline V gene encodes CDR1 SGHRS and CDR2 YFSETQ. The CDR3 is CASSLVVGEAFF. DNA for the CDR3: TGCGCCAGCAGCTTGGTAGTTGGGGAAGCTTTCTTT.

V is TRBV6-5 and J is TRBJ2-7, with D unresolved. This CDR3 has 13 amino acids. The germline V gene has CDR1 MNHEY and CDR2 SVGAGI. Trimming took off 0 bases at V and 6 bases at J, with 9 bases between the two ends. CDR3 amino acids: CASSYSIGSEQYF. The CDR3 nucleotides are TGTGCCAGCAGTTACTCGATCGGTTCCGAGCAGTACTTC.

V is TRBV4-2 and J is TRBJ1-1; D not resolved. CDR1 and CDR2 from the germline V gene are LGHNA and YNFKEQ. The V end lost 1 base, the J end lost 2 bases, and 8 bases lay between the germline ends. CDR3 length: 14 amino acids. The CDR3 nucleotides read TGTGCCAGCAGCCAAGTGGCGGTAAACACTGAAGCTTTCTTT. Translating gives CASSQVAVNTEAFF.

This clone has just a few counts. This sequence joins TRBV6-5 and TRBJ2-2; 7 nucleotides align to TRBD1. CDR1 and CDR2 (germline): MNHEY, SVGAGI. With V trimmed by 2 bases and J by 5 bases, 8 bases remained unmatched. The CDR3 consists of 16 residues. In DNA form, the CDR3 reads TGTGCCAGCAGTTACGCAGGGGGTTCGTGGACCGGGGAGCTGTTTTTT. Protein sequence: CASSYAGGSWTGELFF.

As for this clone: Relative to the germline gene, one junction end is altered; a read error may explain this. V is TRBV29-1 and J is TRBJ2-4; weak D call: TRBD2 (6 bases). Germline V gene lookup returns CDR1 SQVTM and CDR2 ANQGSEA. This CDR3 is built from 13 residues. The CDR3, as DNA: TGCAGCGCTGAATGGGCGGGGAACGACATTCAGTACTTC. Amino acid sequence: CSAEWAGNDIQYF.

This chain links TRBV6-5 with TRBJ1-6, with TRBD1 matching 11 bases. The germline V gene has CDR1 MNHEY and CDR2 SVGAGI. The CDR3 spans 13 residues. Trimming cost V 8 bases and J 10 bases; bases outside gene matches: 4. CDR3 DNA: TGTGCCAGCTACCGGACAGGGGGCTCACCCCTCCACTTT. This sequence encodes CASYRTGGSPLHF.

The V call is TRBV7-9, the J call TRBJ2-2; D gene unclear. This CDR3 has 15 amino acids. V lost 3 bases and J 6 bases, leaving 14 bases between the germline ends. Germline CDR1 SEHNR, CDR2 FQNEAQ (reference sequence). CDR3 protein: CASSFFLLWPGELFF. CDR3 DNA: TGTGCCAGCAGCTTCTTTCTCTTGTGGCCCGGGGAGCTGTTTTTT.

The V call is TRBV18, the J call TRBJ2-3, with D possibly matching TRBD2 (6 bases). V lost 4 bases to trimming and J lost 9 bases, with 11 bases between them. The CDR3 spans 12 residues. Germline CDR1 and CDR2: KGHSH and LQKENI. In nucleotides, the CDR3 is TGTGCCAGCTCACTCGGGACTGAAACGCAGTATTTT. It is translated as CASSLGTETQYF.

The chain couples TRBV25-1 to TRBJ1-5, with D possibly being TRBD1 (5 bases). CDR1 is MGHDK, CDR2 SYGVNS, per germline. Trimming cost V 5 bases and J 4 bases, with 12 bases left between them. The CDR3 totals 14 residues. The CDR3: CASSRSGKNQPQHF. The CDR3 DNA reads TGTGCCAGCAGTAGGTCAGGGAAAAATCAGCCCCAGCATTTT.

The J gene is TRBJ1-6, the V gene TRBV5-6; 7 bases are shared with TRBD1. This CDR3 has 14 residues. J lost 10 bases, V lost 4 bases, and 8 bases had no gene match. From germline, CDR1 is SGHDT and CDR2 YYEEEE. CDR3: CASSPTGTRSPLHF. The CDR3 nucleotides are TGTGCCAGCAGCCCGACAGGGACGCGGTCACCCCTCCACTTT.

The rearrangement uses TRBV3-1 (or the pseudogene TRBV3-2) and TRBJ2-5; 14 bases fit TRBD2. The length of the CDR3 is 19 residues. J was trimmed by 3 bases and V by 3 bases; bases with no gene match: 12. The germline CDR1 and CDR2 sequences are LGHDT and YNNKEL (reference sequence). CDR3 residues: CASSHRGTSGGGAEETQYF. The CDR3 region has the DNA TGTGCCAGCAGCCATCGTGGGACTAGCGGGGGTGGCGCCGAAGAGACCCAGTACTTC.

This clone has just one count. The CDR3, as DNA: TGTGCCAGCAGGGCAGACAGGGGGCTCACAGATACGCAGTATTTT. Protein product: CASRADRGLTDTQYF. The rearrangement joins TRBV6-5 to TRBJ2-3; 10 bases fit TRBD1. J gave up 2 bases and V 6 bases, and 5 bases lay outside the gene matches. CDR3 size: 15 residues. Germline V lookup: CDR1 MNHEY, CDR2 SVGAGI.

The genes are TRBV11-3 and TRBJ2-4, with D perhaps matching TRBD2 (6 bases). Trimming took 8 bases from V and 1 from J, leaving 9 bases between them. The CDR3 consists of 13 residues. CDR1 SGHNT and CDR2 YENEEA come from the germline V gene. The DNA of the CDR3 is TGTGCCAGCTTGGGGGGTGCCAAAAACATTCAGTACTTC. This sequence encodes CASLGGAKNIQYF.

The CDR3: CASSLEGTGWSSTEAFF. DNA of the CDR3: TGTGCCAGCAGCTTAGAGGGGACAGGATGGAGTTCCACTGAAGCTTTCTTT. The V gene is TRBV7-9, the J gene TRBJ1-1; 8 bases fit TRBD1. The CDR3 runs 17 residues. J gave up 4 bases and V 1 base, and 11 bases lay outside the gene matches. Germline loops: CDR1 SEHNR, CDR2 FQNEAQ (reference sequence).

The chain employs TRBV6-2 or TRBV6-3 and TRBJ1-6; D is undetermined. Germline V gives CDR1 MNHEY, CDR2 SVGEGT. Trimming removed 5 bases at V and 0 bases at J, with 14 bases between. This CDR3 has 17 residues. The chain's CDR3 is CASSRRWVASYNSPLHF. Here the CDR3 DNA reads TGTGCCAGCAGTCGCCGCTGGGTGGCCTCCTATAATTCACCCCTCCACTTT.

This clone has more than one count but fewer than ten. J is TRBJ1-1 and V is TRBV7-8, with D perhaps matching TRBD1 (6 bases). From germline, CDR1 is SGHVS and CDR2 FQNEAQ. This CDR3 has 15 amino acids. The V and J ends lost 6 bases and 3 bases respectively, with 17 bases between them. CDR3 amino acids: CASRELTQGHTEAFF. In DNA form, the CDR3 reads TGTGCCAGCAGAGAACTCACACAGGGTCACACTGAAGCTTTCTTT.

The table lists this clone with a few counts. V and J are TRBV3-1 (or the pseudogene TRBV3-2) and TRBJ1-1; maybe TRBD1 (5 bases). Germline assignment: CDR1 LGHDT and CDR2 YNNKEL (reference sequence). The CDR3 loop spans 12 amino acids. The V end was cut by 3 bases, the J end by 5 bases, with 7 bases between. CDR3 sequence: CASSHEGTEAFF. The CDR3 nucleotides read TGTGCCAGCAGCCACGAGGGGACTGAAGCTTTCTTT.

The chain employs TRBV30 and TRBJ1-2; tentatively, D is TRBD1 (6 bases). This CDR3 comprises 15 residues. CDR1 and CDR2 (germline): GTSNPN, SVGIG (reference sequence). Trimming took 2 bases from V and 5 from J, leaving 18 bases between them. The DNA for the CDR3 is TGTGCCTGGAGTAGGAGGACAGACCCCACATATGGCTACACCTTC. Protein product: CAWSRRTDPTYGYTF. Based on the CDR3 plus reference TRBV30 and TRBJ1-2, the full variable domain is SQTIHQWPATLVQPVGSPLSLECTVEGTSNPNLYWYRQAAGRGLQLLFYSVGIGQISSEVPQNLSASRPQDRQFILSSKKLLLSDSGFYLCAWSRRTDPTYGYTFGSGTRLTVV.

For the CDR3, the DNA is TGTGCCAGCACCCTCCGGGACAGTACCGCCGGGGAGCTGTTTTTT. Its protein product is CASTLRDSTAGELFF. The chain couples TRBV6-5 to TRBJ2-2, with 7 nucleotides matching TRBD1. This CDR3 has 15 residues. V lost 7 bases, J lost 6 bases, and 11 bases stayed unmatched. Germline V gene lookup returns CDR1 MNHEY and CDR2 SVGAGI.

The chain recombines TRBV12-3 or TRBV12-4 with TRBJ2-7; maybe TRBD1 (6 bases). The CDR3 runs to 13 residues. V was cut by 1 base and J by 5 bases, with 9 bases left in between. CDR3 in amino acids: CASSLEQGHEQYF. The CDR3 DNA sequence: TGTGCCAGCAGTTTAGAACAGGGCCACGAGCAGTACTTC.

The chain combines TRBV6-4 with TRBJ2-4, with D perhaps TRBD2 (7 bases). The CDR3 is 17 amino acids. Deletions cut 0 bases from V and 0 bases from J, with 12 bases between. Germline lookup yields CDR1 MRHNA and CDR2 SNTAGT. For the CDR3, the DNA is TGTGCCAGCAGTGACTCGATGGGGGGGCTAGCCAAAAACATTCAGTACTTC. It specifies CASSDSMGGLAKNIQYF.

The genes are TRBV3-1 (or the pseudogene TRBV3-2) and TRBJ2-7, with D possibly being TRBD1 (6 bases). The CDR3 has 14 amino acids. The germline V and J ends were trimmed by 5 bases and 3 bases, with 14 bases remaining between them. Germline V lookup: CDR1 LGHDT, CDR2 YNNKEL (reference sequence). The CDR3 is CASSTRGGNYEQYF. The CDR3 nucleotides are TGTGCCAGCAGCACCAGGGGTGGAAACTACGAGCAGTACTTC.